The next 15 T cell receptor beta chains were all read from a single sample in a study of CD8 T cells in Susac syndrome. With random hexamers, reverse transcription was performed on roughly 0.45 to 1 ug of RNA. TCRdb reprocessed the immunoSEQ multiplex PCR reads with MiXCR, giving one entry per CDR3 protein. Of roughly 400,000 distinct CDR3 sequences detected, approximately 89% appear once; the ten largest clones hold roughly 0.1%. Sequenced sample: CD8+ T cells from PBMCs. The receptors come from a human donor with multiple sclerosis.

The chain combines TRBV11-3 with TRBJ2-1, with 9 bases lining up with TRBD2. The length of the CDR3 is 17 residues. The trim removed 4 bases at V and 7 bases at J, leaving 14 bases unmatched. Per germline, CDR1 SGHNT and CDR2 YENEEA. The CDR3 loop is CASSSWGSGRGVNEQFF. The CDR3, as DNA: TGTGCCAGCAGCTCATGGGGTAGCGGGAGAGGAGTGAATGAGCAGTTCTTC.

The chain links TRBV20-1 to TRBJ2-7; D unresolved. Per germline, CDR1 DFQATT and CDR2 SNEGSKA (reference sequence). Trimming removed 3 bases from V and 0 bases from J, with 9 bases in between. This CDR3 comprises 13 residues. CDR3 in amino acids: CSARARSSYEQYF. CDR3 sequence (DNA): TGCAGTGCTAGGGCAAGGAGCTCCTACGAGCAGTACTTC.

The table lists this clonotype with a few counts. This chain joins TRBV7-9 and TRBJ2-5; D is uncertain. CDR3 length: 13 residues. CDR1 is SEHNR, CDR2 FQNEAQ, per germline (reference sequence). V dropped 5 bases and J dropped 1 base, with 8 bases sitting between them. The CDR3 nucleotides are TGTGCCAGCAGCCCCACCCTCCAAGAGACCCAGTACTTC. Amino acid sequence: CASSPTLQETQYF.

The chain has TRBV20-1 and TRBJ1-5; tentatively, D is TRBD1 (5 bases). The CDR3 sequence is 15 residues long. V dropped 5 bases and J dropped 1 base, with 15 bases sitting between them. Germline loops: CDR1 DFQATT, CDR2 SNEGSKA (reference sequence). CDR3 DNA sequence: TGCAGTGCTCCCAGCACGGGGCTAAGCAATCAGCCCCAGCATTTT. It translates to CSAPSTGLSNQPQHF.

CDR3 bases: TGTGCCAGCAGTCCGAGGACAGGGGTGCAGCCCCAGCATTTT. Amino acids: CASSPRTGVQPQHF. This chain links TRBV28 with TRBJ1-5; 9 nucleotides line up with TRBD1. The CDR3 sequence is 14 residues long. With 5 bases clipped from V and 7 bases from J, the junction kept 6 bases outside the gene matches. Germline V lookup: CDR1 MDHEN, CDR2 SYDVKM.

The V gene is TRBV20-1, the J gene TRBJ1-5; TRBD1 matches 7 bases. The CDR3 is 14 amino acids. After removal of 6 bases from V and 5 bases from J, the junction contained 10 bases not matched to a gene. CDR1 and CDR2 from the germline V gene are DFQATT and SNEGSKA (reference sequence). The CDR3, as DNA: TGCAGTGCACCTAAAACAGGGGACGATCAGCCCCAGCATTTT. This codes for CSAPKTGDDQPQHF.

CDR3 in DNA: TGCGCCAGCAGCCAAGACAGGTCAAACATTCAGTACTTC. Translated, it gives CASSQDRSNIQYF. The V gene is TRBV4-1, the J gene TRBJ2-4; D not resolved. Germline CDR1 reads MGHRA; CDR2 reads YSYEKL. The CDR3 loop spans 13 amino acids. Trimming shortened V by 0 bases and J by 6 bases, and 6 bases separated the two germline ends.

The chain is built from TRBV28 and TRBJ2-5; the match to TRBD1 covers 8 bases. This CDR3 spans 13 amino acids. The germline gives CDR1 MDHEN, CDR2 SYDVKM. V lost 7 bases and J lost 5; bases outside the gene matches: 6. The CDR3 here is CASTPGGVETQYF. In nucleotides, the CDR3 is TGTGCCAGCACCCCAGGGGGCGTGGAGACCCAGTACTTC.

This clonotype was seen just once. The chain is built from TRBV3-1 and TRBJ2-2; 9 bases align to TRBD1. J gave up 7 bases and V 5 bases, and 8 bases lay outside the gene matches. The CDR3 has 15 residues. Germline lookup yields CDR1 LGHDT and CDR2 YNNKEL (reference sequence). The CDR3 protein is CASSSNRGRGGELFF. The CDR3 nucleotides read TGTGCCAGCAGCTCGAACAGGGGGCGTGGCGGGGAGCTGTTTTTT.

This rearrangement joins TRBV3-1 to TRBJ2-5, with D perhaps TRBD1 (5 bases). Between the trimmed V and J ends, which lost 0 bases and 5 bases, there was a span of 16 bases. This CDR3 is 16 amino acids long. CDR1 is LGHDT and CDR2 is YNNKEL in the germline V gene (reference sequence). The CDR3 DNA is TGTGCCAGCAGCCAAGATCCGCTCAAGGGGTGGGAGACCCAGTACTTC. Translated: CASSQDPLKGWETQYF.

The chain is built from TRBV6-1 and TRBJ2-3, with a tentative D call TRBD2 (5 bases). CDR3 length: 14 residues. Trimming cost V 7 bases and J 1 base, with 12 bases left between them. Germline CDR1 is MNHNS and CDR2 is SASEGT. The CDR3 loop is CASNDPSRTDTQYF. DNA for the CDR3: TGTGCCAGCAATGATCCTAGCCGCACAGATACGCAGTATTTT.

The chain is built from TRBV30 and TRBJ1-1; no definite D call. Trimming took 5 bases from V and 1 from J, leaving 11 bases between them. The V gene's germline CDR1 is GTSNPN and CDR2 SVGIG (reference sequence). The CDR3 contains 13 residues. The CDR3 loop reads CAWVPSENTEAFF. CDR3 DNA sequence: TGTGCCTGGGTGCCCTCAGAGAACACTGAAGCTTTCTTT.

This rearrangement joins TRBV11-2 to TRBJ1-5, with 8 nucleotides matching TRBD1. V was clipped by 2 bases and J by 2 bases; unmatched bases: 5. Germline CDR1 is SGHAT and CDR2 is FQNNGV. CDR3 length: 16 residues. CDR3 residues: CASSLSGGEGNQPQHF. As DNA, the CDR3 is TGTGCCAGCAGCTTATCAGGGGGCGAGGGCAATCAGCCCCAGCATTTT.

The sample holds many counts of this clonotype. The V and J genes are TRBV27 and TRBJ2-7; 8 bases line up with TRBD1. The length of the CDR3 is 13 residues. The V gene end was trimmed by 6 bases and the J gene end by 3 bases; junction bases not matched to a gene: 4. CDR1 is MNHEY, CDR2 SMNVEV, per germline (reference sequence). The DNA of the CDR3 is TGTGCCAGCAGCCTTGGGACAGGCTACGAGCAGTACTTC. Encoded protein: CASSLGTGYEQYF.

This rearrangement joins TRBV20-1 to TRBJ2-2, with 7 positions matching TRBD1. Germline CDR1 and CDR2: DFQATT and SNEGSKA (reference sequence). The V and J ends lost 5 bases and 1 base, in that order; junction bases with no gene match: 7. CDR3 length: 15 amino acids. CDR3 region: CSAESDRVNTGELFF. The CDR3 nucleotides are TGCAGTGCTGAAAGCGACAGGGTGAACACCGGGGAGCTGTTTTTT.